This T cell receptor beta chain was observed in a study of T cell changes during pregnancy in multiple sclerosis. Only one count was recorded for this clone. Using immunoSEQ multiplex PCR, the repertoire was profiled, and TCRdb retains in-frame clones only, with some absent. The sample lists roughly 83,000 clones; over 80% were seen once. The CDR3 length is 13 residues. The V end was cut by 5 bases, the J end by 1 base, with 8 bases between. Germline V gives CDR1 LNHDA, CDR2 SQIVND (reference sequence). The specimen comprised PBMCs, sampled in the first trimester of pregnancy. The V and J genes are TRBV19 and TRBJ1-1, with D possibly TRBD1 on 6 matching bases. The receptor was derived from a female donor in good health, serving as a control in a pregnancy study. Some clones in this sample may be carry-over from other donors' samples. DNA of the CDR3: TGTGCCAGTAGTTTGACAGGGAACACTGAAGCTTTCTTT. Translated, it gives CASSLTGNTEAFF.